A selection of T cell receptor beta chains follows, all from one sample in a study of blood T cell repertoires in COVID-19. The repertoire was sequenced with immunoSEQ multiplex PCR; TCRdb's copy has only in-frame clones and lacks some. Of fewer than 200,000 clones listed, under 90% are singletons. The sample consisted of peripheral blood. The receptors here all came from a woman at least 80 years old with acute or convalescent COVID-19. Both conserved end residues are part of each CDR3. The order of the fields is D gene, J gene, V gene, CDR3 protein, CDR3 DNA. The D gene is left open where the match is weak.

d_gene: TRBD1
j_gene: TRBJ1-2
v_gene: TRBV2
CDR3aa: CASNRMTGRGYGYTF
CDR3nt: TGTGCCAGCAACCGGATGACAGGGAGAGGGTATGGCTACACCTTC

d_gene: NA
j_gene: TRBJ1-5
v_gene: TRBV21-1
CDR3aa: CASSKGQPYSNQPQHF
CDR3nt: TGTGCCAGCAGCAAGGGACAGCCTTATAGCAATCAGCCCCAGCATTTT

d_gene: TRBD1
j_gene: TRBJ2-4
v_gene: TRBV7-8
CDR3aa: CASSRDRQGAGDIQYF
CDR3nt: TGTGCCAGCAGCCGAGATCGACAGGGGGCTGGGGACATTCAGTACTTC

d_gene: NA
j_gene: TRBJ2-7
v_gene: TRBV7-6
CDR3aa: CASSLADNRGYEQYF
CDR3nt: TGTGCCAGCAGCTTAGCGGATAACAGAGGGTACGAGCAGTACTTC

d_gene: NA
j_gene: TRBJ1-4
v_gene: TRBV2
CDR3aa: CASSLTTSNEKLFF
CDR3nt: TGTGCCAGCAGTCTGACAACCTCTAATGAAAAACTGTTTTTT

d_gene: TRBD1
j_gene: TRBJ2-5
v_gene: TRBV7-9
CDR3aa: CASSIPGQIETQYF
CDR3nt: TGTGCCAGCAGCATACCGGGACAGATAGAGACCCAGTACTTC

d_gene: NA
j_gene: TRBJ2-7
v_gene: TRBV5-1
CDR3aa: CASSLAGTPLDEQYF
CDR3nt: TGCGCCAGCAGCTTGGCCGGGACACCGTTAGACGAGCAGTACTTC

d_gene: TRBD1
j_gene: TRBJ1-2
v_gene: TRBV4-2
CDR3aa: CASSPSGQGAWGYTF
CDR3nt: TGTGCCAGCAGCCCGTCGGGACAGGGGGCTTGGGGCTACACCTTC

d_gene: NA
j_gene: TRBJ2-1
v_gene: TRBV11-2
CDR3aa: CASSFHGSVNNEQFF
CDR3nt: TGTGCCAGCAGCTTTCACGGGAGCGTCAACAATGAGCAGTTCTTC

d_gene: NA
j_gene: TRBJ1-2
v_gene: TRBV7-8
CDR3aa: CASSLSGGTLGYGYTF
CDR3nt: TGTGCCAGCAGCTTAAGTGGGGGCACCCTGGGATATGGCTACACCTTC

d_gene: TRBD2
j_gene: TRBJ2-1
v_gene: TRBV6-5
CDR3aa: CASSASTSGDRRFF
CDR3nt: TGTGCCAGCAGCGCCTCAACTAGCGGGGATAGACGGTTCTTC

d_gene: TRBD1
j_gene: TRBJ2-1
v_gene: TRBV9
CDR3aa: CASSRTGTGDEQFF
CDR3nt: TGTGCCAGCAGCCGGACCGGGACAGGGGATGAGCAGTTCTTC

d_gene: NA
j_gene: TRBJ2-7
v_gene: TRBV7-8
CDR3aa: CASSRGAGQGTYEQYF
CDR3nt: TGTGCCAGCAGCAGAGGGGCCGGCCAGGGCACGTACGAGCAGTACTTC

d_gene: TRBD2
j_gene: TRBJ2-5
v_gene: TRBV4-1
CDR3aa: CASSQERLAGGRETQYF
CDR3nt: TGCGCCAGCAGCCAAGAGCGACTAGCGGGGGGCCGGGAGACCCAGTACTTC

d_gene: NA
j_gene: TRBJ1-2
v_gene: TRBV15
CDR3aa: CATSREVTTGFLHGYTF
CDR3nt: TGTGCCACCAGCAGAGAAGTTACGACAGGATTTCTCCATGGCTACACCTTC

d_gene: NA
j_gene: TRBJ2-7
v_gene: TRBV6-2/TRBV6-3
CDR3aa: CASSYVGGSYEQYF
CDR3nt: TGTGCCAGCAGTTACGTCGGGGGCTCCTACGAGCAGTACTTC

d_gene: NA
j_gene: TRBJ2-1
v_gene: TRBV11-3
CDR3aa: CASSKSGVEQFF
CDR3nt: TGTGCCAGCAGCAAATCCGGTGTCGAACAGTTCTTC